These 23 T cell receptor beta chains share one sample of origin, sequenced in a study of OX40 agonist ivuxolimab in advanced cancers. TCRdb keeps only in-frame clones here, not all; method: immunoSEQ multiplex PCR. The table has around 57,000 clones, around 86% seen once. The sequencing here drew on CD4+ or CD8+ T cells sorted from blood, taken in a trial of the OX40 agonist ivuxolimab. The receptors were gathered from an adult with an advanced solid tumor such as melanoma, head and neck, liver or kidney cancer.

J is TRBJ1-1 and V is TRBV30; D uncertain. CDR1 GTSNPN and CDR2 SVGIG come from the germline V gene (reference sequence). V was pared by 3 bases and J by 11 bases, with 16 bases between. This CDR3 comprises 12 residues. The CDR3 region is CAWSDIPGSAFF. The CDR3 DNA follows: TGTGCCTGGAGCGATATTCCAGGTTCTGCTTTCTTT. Full variable domain (outside the CDR3, taken from reference TRBV30 and TRBJ1-1): SQTIHQWPATLVQPVGSPLSLECTVEGTSNPNLYWYRQAAGRGLQLLFYSVGIGQISSEVPQNLSASRPQDRQFILSSKKLLLSDSGFYLCAWSDIPGSAFFGQGTRLTVV.

The V and J genes are TRBV5-6 and TRBJ2-7, with D possibly being TRBD2 (6 bases). The CDR3 is 13 residues long. The V and J ends lost 4 bases and 7 bases respectively, with 15 bases between them. Germline V lookup: CDR1 SGHDT, CDR2 YYEEEE. CDR3 region: CASSPVGGAEQYF. The CDR3, as DNA: TGTGCCAGCAGCCCAGTCGGCGGGGCTGAGCAGTACTTC.

The J gene is TRBJ1-2, the V gene TRBV15; D unresolved. V was cut by 0 bases and J by 8 bases, with 10 bases left in between. The CDR3 is 13 amino acids. Germline V lookup: CDR1 LNHNV, CDR2 YYDKDF (reference sequence). The CDR3 sequence: CATSRDLGAGYTF. The CDR3 region has the DNA TGTGCCACCAGCAGAGATTTGGGCGCGGGCTACACCTTC.

The table lists this clone with a few counts. CDR3 bases: TGTGCCAGCAGCTTAGCGATAAGGAGCGAGCAGTACTTC. It is translated as CASSLAIRSEQYF. This chain links TRBV7-8 with TRBJ2-7; the D is unclear. V dropped 0 bases and J dropped 6 bases, with 9 bases sitting between them. The CDR3 contains 13 residues. Per the germline V gene, CDR1 is SGHVS and CDR2 is FQNEAQ.

This chain connects TRBV28 to TRBJ2-7, with D tentatively TRBD1 or TRBD2 (7 bases each). Germline values: CDR1 MDHEN, CDR2 SYDVKM. There are 12 residues in the CDR3. Trimming removed 11 bases at V and 2 bases at J, with 13 bases between. CDR3 protein: CALGRGPYEQYF. In nucleotides, the CDR3 is TGTGCCCTAGGGAGGGGGCCCTACGAGCAGTACTTC.

The chain links TRBV12-5 to TRBJ2-7; D unresolved. The length of the CDR3 is 12 residues. V was shortened by 5 bases and J by 7 bases, with 12 bases between the two germline ends. The germline V gene has CDR1 LGHNT and CDR2 FRNRAP. The CDR3 sequence: CASGLLPREQYF. The CDR3 coding sequence is TGTGCTAGTGGTCTGCTCCCAAGAGAGCAGTACTTC.

This chain uses TRBV11-1 with TRBJ1-1; the D is unclear. Germline V gene lookup returns CDR1 SGHAT and CDR2 FQDESV (reference sequence). The CDR3 contains 15 residues. V was clipped by 5 bases and J by 5 bases, with 18 bases between them. The CDR3 loop is CASSPLSRGETEAFF. The CDR3 region has the DNA TGTGCCAGCAGCCCCCTCTCCCGGGGAGAAACTGAAGCTTTCTTT.

About this clone: One end of the junction is discordant with germline, which a read error may explain. The chain links TRBV7-2 to TRBJ2-1; perhaps TRBD1 as D (7 bases). The CDR3 totals 14 residues. The germline V gene encodes CDR1 SGHTA and CDR2 FQGNSA. Here the CDR3 DNA reads TGTGCCAGCAGCTTAGCTGGACATCCGCCAGGGGGGATCTTC. Translating gives CASSLAGHPPGGIF. Looking up the rest from reference TRBV7-2 and TRBJ2-1 gives the full variable domain: GAGVSQSPSNKVTEKGKDVELRCDPISGHTALYWYRQSLGQGLEFLIYFQGNSAPDKSGLPSDRFSAERTGGSVSTLTIQRTQQEDSAVYLCASSLAGHPPGGIFGPGTRLTVL.

The chain has TRBV9 and TRBJ2-7; D tentatively reads TRBD1 or TRBD2 (5 bases each). Trimming took off 0 bases at V and 5 bases at J, with 12 bases between the two ends. The CDR3 consists of 14 residues. Germline CDR1 is SGDLS and CDR2 is YYNGEE. DNA of the CDR3: TGTGCCAGCAGCGTAGGAGGGGATCTCAACGAGCAGTACTTC. This gives the protein CASSVGGDLNEQYF.

The chain couples TRBV6-1 to TRBJ2-7; the D gene is possibly TRBD2 (5 bases). CDR3 length: 13 amino acids. Germline assignment: CDR1 MNHNS and CDR2 SASEGT. Deletions cut 7 bases from V and 0 bases from J, with 10 bases between. CDR3 amino acids: CASMREYSYEQYF. For the CDR3, the DNA is TGTGCCAGCATGAGGGAGTACTCCTACGAGCAGTACTTC.

This clone was seen only a few times. The chain recombines TRBV5-4 with TRBJ2-3; D remains ambiguous. V lost 2 bases, J lost 5 bases, and 12 bases lay in between. The CDR3 is 14 residues long. From germline, CDR1 is SGHNT and CDR2 YYREEE (reference sequence). Here the CDR3 reads CASSLKGVGDTQYF. The DNA for the CDR3 is TGTGCCAGCAGCTTAAAGGGTGTAGGAGATACGCAGTATTTT.

The genes are TRBV2 and TRBJ2-1; 8 positions agree with TRBD2. CDR1 is SNHLY, CDR2 FYNNEI, per germline. V was pared by 4 bases and J by 1 base, with 3 bases of the junction left unmatched. CDR3 length: 15 residues. The CDR3 DNA is TGTGCCAGCAGTGCACTAGCGGATTCCTACAATGAGCAGTTCTTC. It encodes CASSALADSYNEQFF.

This clone has just a few counts. The chain recombines TRBV11-2 with TRBJ2-5, with no clear D. Trimming pared 5 bases from V and 0 bases from J, leaving 4 bases between. This CDR3 region has 12 residues. Germline CDR1 is SGHAT and CDR2 is FQNNGV. CDR3 in DNA: TGTGCCAGCAGCAACCACCAAGAGACCCAGTACTTC. As protein: CASSNHQETQYF.

The CDR3 loop is CASSPGTGATNYGYTF. The CDR3 DNA is TGTGCCAGCAGTCCAGGGACAGGGGCCACTAACTATGGCTACACCTTC. The chain couples TRBV28 to TRBJ1-2; 10 bases fit TRBD1. The germline V gene has CDR1 MDHEN and CDR2 SYDVKM. The trim removed 5 bases at V and 0 bases at J, leaving 6 bases unmatched. This CDR3 contains 16 residues.

This sequence joins TRBV28 and TRBJ2-3; 10 bases fit TRBD2. The length of the CDR3 is 15 residues. V was clipped by 6 bases and J by 3 bases; unmatched bases: 6. Germline CDR1 and CDR2: MDHEN and SYDVKM. CDR3 loop: CASSPSGSGTDTQYF. Here the CDR3 DNA reads TGTGCCAGCAGCCCTAGCGGGAGCGGGACAGATACGCAGTATTTT.

The chain carries TRBV5-4 and TRBJ2-1; TRBD1 or TRBD2 may be the D gene (6 bases each). This CDR3 contains 15 residues. Germline assignment: CDR1 SGHNT and CDR2 YYREEE (reference sequence). V lost 2 bases and J lost 6, with 15 bases in between. The CDR3 is CASSLGGTGVNEQFF. The CDR3 DNA reads TGTGCCAGCAGCTTAGGGGGGACCGGAGTCAATGAGCAGTTCTTC.

The chain links TRBV5-6 to TRBJ2-1; D remains unclear. The V gene lost 4 bases and the J gene lost 9 bases, with 8 bases spanning the gap. This CDR3 has 11 residues. From germline, CDR1 is SGHDT and CDR2 YYEEEE. CDR3 sequence (DNA): TGTGCCAGCAGCCTCAGGTCTGAGCAGTTCTTC. This sequence encodes CASSLRSEQFF.

The sample holds a few counts of this clone. The V and J genes are TRBV5-6 and TRBJ2-5, with TRBD2 identical over 10 bases. Germline values: CDR1 SGHDT, CDR2 YYEEEE. CDR3 length: 15 residues. Germline trimming cut 2 bases from V and 3 bases from J; bases unmatched to any gene: 4. CDR3 nucleotide sequence: TGTGCCAGCAGCTTATGGACTAGCGGAAAAGAGACCCAGTACTTC. Protein sequence: CASSLWTSGKETQYF.

On this clone: Other DNA variants within this sample encode the same CDR3. The genes are TRBV5-1 and TRBJ2-7; 10 nucleotides line up with TRBD1. V dropped 4 bases and J dropped 4; count of bases not matched to a gene: 5. CDR3 length: 14 residues. Per germline, CDR1 SGHRS and CDR2 YFSETQ. The CDR3 sequence: CASSLRTGGYEQYF. The CDR3 nucleotides read TGCGCCAGCAGCCTCAGGACAGGGGGGTACGAGCAGTACTTC.

The V call is TRBV19, the J call TRBJ1-2, with D hard to call. The V end was cut by 2 bases, the J end by 4 bases, with 14 bases between. CDR1 and CDR2 (germline): LNHDA, SQIVND (reference sequence). The CDR3 consists of 15 residues. The CDR3 DNA sequence: TGTGCCAGTAGTATACTGGGGATTATCAGCTATGGCTACACCTTC. Its protein is CASSILGIISYGYTF. The full variable domain, in which reference TRBV19 and TRBJ1-2 provide the parts outside the CDR3, is DGGITQSPKYLFRKEGQNVTLSCEQNLNHDAMYWYRQDPGQGLRLIYYSQIVNDFQKGDIAEGYSVSREKKESFPLTVTSAQKNPTAFYLCASSILGIISYGYTFGSGTRLTVV.

The chain recombines TRBV19 with TRBJ2-1; TRBD2 is a possible D gene (5 bases). This CDR3 comprises 14 residues. Trimming took off 6 bases at V and 6 bases at J, with 15 bases between the two ends. CDR1 and CDR2 (germline): LNHDA, SQIVND (reference sequence). The CDR3 DNA reads TGTGCCAGTAGGGTATCTCCTAGCATCAATGAGCAGTTCTTC. Translation: CASRVSPSINEQFF.

The chain is built from TRBV28 and TRBJ1-2; D gene unclear. The V end was cut by 5 bases, the J end by 4 bases, with 14 bases between. Germline lookup yields CDR1 MDHEN and CDR2 SYDVKM. The CDR3 has 14 residues. The CDR3 protein is CASSPRSRPYGYTF. DNA of the CDR3: TGTGCCAGCAGTCCGCGGTCCCGGCCCTATGGCTACACCTTC.

The table lists this clone with a few counts. The chain carries TRBV14 and TRBJ2-7, with 10 positions matching TRBD1. Per the germline V gene, CDR1 is SGHDN and CDR2 is FVKESK. Trimming cost V 4 bases and J 5 bases; bases outside gene matches: 5. The CDR3 runs to 14 residues. Here the CDR3 DNA reads TGTGCCAGCAGCCTTCAGACAGGGGGCGACGAGCAGTACTTC. It specifies CASSLQTGGDEQYF.